These 32 T cell receptor beta chains share one sample of origin, sequenced in a study of blood T cell repertoires in COVID-19. The assay was immunoSEQ multiplex PCR, and TCRdb's table has in-frame clones only and misses some. The sample lists roughly 84,000 clones, approximately 75% occurring once. The specimen was peripheral blood. The source of these receptors is a woman in her forties or fifties with acute or convalescent COVID-19.

CDR3 amino acids: CASSQGRDTEAFF. CDR3 DNA: TGTGCCAGCAGCCAAGGCCGGGACACTGAAGCTTTCTTT. This rearrangement joins TRBV3-1 (or the pseudogene TRBV3-2) to TRBJ1-1; D ambiguous. Germline CDR1 is LGHDT and CDR2 is YNNKEL (reference sequence). Trimming removed 1 base from V and 3 bases from J, with 6 bases in between. The CDR3 has 13 amino acids.

The rearrangement joins TRBV18 to TRBJ2-5; 7 positions match TRBD1. J lost 11 bases, V lost 6 bases, and 12 bases had no gene match. Per the germline V gene, CDR1 is KGHSH and CDR2 is LQKENI. The CDR3 extends over 13 amino acids. The CDR3 nucleotides are TGTGCCAGCTCGGTCGATACAGGGGAGCTACAGTACTTC. Translated: CASSVDTGELQYF. The full variable domain, rest sourced from reference TRBV18 and TRBJ2-5, is NAGVMQNPRHLVRRRGQEARLRCSPMKGHSHVYWYRQLPEEGLKFMVYLQKENIIDESGMPKERFSAEFPKEGPSILRIQQVVRGDSAAYFCASSVDTGELQYFGPGTRLLVL.

This clone was counted only a few times. CDR3 in DNA: TGTGCCAGCAGCCAAGAGAGACTAGCCAGGCCAGATACGCAGTATTTT. Amino acids: CASSQERLARPDTQYF. The chain has TRBV3-1 (or the pseudogene TRBV3-2) and TRBJ2-3; 7 bases are a match to TRBD2. This CDR3 is built from 16 residues. V shed 0 bases, J shed 4 bases, and the junction held 7 bases outside the gene matches. The germline V gene encodes CDR1 LGHDT and CDR2 YNNKEL (reference sequence).

Written as DNA, the CDR3 is TGCGCCAGCAGCCCAGGGACAGGGAGCACCGCTAATGAAAAACTGTTTTTT. Translation: CASSPGTGSTANEKLFF. The chain joins TRBV5-1 to TRBJ1-4; 9 nucleotides line up with TRBD1. The CDR3 has 17 amino acids. Germline-derived CDR1 and CDR2 are SGHRS and YFSETQ. V was pared by 4 bases and J by 3 bases, with 10 bases of the junction left unmatched.

CDR3 region: CASSYPQGGVGNTIYF. The CDR3 nucleotides are TGTGCCAGCAGTTACCCACAGGGGGGCGTAGGAAACACCATATATTTT. The chain uses TRBV6-6 and TRBJ1-3; 8 bases agree with TRBD1. CDR1 MNHNY and CDR2 SVGAGI come from the germline V gene (reference sequence). The junction had 7 bases not matched to a gene; V was cut back by 2 bases and J by 4 bases. The CDR3 has 16 residues.

The J gene is TRBJ1-2, the V gene TRBV28; maybe TRBD1 (6 bases). Trimming pared 7 bases from V and 8 bases from J, leaving 14 bases between. The CDR3 sequence is 12 residues long. In germline, CDR1 is MDHEN, CDR2 SYDVKM. The CDR3 region has the DNA TGTGCCAGCACCGGGGGGCCGGGAGGCTACACCTTC. Translating it yields CASTGGPGGYTF.

This clone has more than one count but fewer than ten. At one boundary the junction diverges from the germline segment, which might be a read error. The rearrangement uses TRBV28 and TRBJ2-4; TRBD1 matches at 10 bases. This CDR3 has 13 amino acids. Per the germline V gene, CDR1 is MDHEN and CDR2 is SYDVKM. CDR3 loop: CASGTGAINIQYF. DNA for the CDR3: TGTGCCAGCGGGACAGGGGCCATAAACATTCAGTACTTC.

This clone was observed a single time. The chain joins TRBV7-9 to TRBJ1-4; 8 bases match TRBD1. The V gene end was trimmed by 5 bases and the J gene end by 3 bases; junction bases not matched to a gene: 14. CDR3 length: 18 amino acids. Germline loops: CDR1 SEHNR, CDR2 FQNEAQ (reference sequence). The CDR3 DNA reads as TGTGCCAGCAGCACACCGCTCCGGGACAGGATTTCTAATGAAAAACTGTTTTTT. Translation: CASSTPLRDRISNEKLFF.

This clone was seen more than once but under ten times. This chain uses TRBV7-2 with TRBJ1-2, with a weak D call TRBD1 (6 bases). V dropped 7 bases and J dropped 4 bases, with 13 bases sitting between them. The CDR3 totals 13 residues. From germline, CDR1 is SGHTA and CDR2 FQGNSA. CDR3 nucleotides: TGTGCCAGCAACACCGGACAGCCCTATGGCTACACCTTC. Translating gives CASNTGQPYGYTF. Full variable domain (rest looked up from reference TRBV7-2 and TRBJ1-2): GAGVSQSPSNKVTEKGKDVELRCDPISGHTALYWYRQSLGQGLEFLIYFQGNSAPDKSGLPSDRFSAERTGGSVSTLTIQRTQQEDSAVYLCASNTGQPYGYTFGSGTRLTVV.

This clone occurred a few times. The J gene is TRBJ1-5, the V gene TRBV28; no clear D. The CDR3 consists of 14 residues. Per the germline V gene, CDR1 is MDHEN and CDR2 is SYDVKM. The V gene lost 5 bases and the J gene lost 2 bases, with 10 bases spanning the gap. CDR3 sequence (DNA): TGTGCCAGCAGTGCTTCACTGGGCAATCAGCCCCAGCATTTT. This codes for CASSASLGNQPQHF.

This chain joins TRBV3-1 (or the pseudogene TRBV3-2) and TRBJ2-3; TRBD2 might be the D (6 bases). The CDR3 totals 14 residues. Trimming cost V 3 bases and J 1 base, with 8 bases left between them. CDR1 and CDR2 from the germline V gene are LGHDT and YNNKEL (reference sequence). The CDR3 bases are TGTGCCAGCAGCCACCGCGGGGGCACAGATACGCAGTATTTT. Protein product: CASSHRGGTDTQYF.

The table lists this clone with a count of one. The chain couples TRBV15 to TRBJ2-3, with D perhaps matching TRBD2 (6 bases). The CDR3 spans 15 residues. Germline values: CDR1 LNHNV, CDR2 YYDKDF (reference sequence). The germline V and J ends were trimmed by 3 bases and 1 base, with 11 bases remaining between them. CDR3 residues: CATSRRDGGTDTQYF. The CDR3, as DNA: TGTGCCACCAGCAGGCGGGACGGTGGCACAGATACGCAGTATTTT. Drawing the rest from reference TRBV15 and TRBJ2-3, the complete variable domain is DAMVIQNPRYQVTQFGKPVTLSCSQTLNHNVMYWYQQKSSQAPKLLFHYYDKDFNNEADTPDNFQSRRPNTSFCFLDIRSPGLGDTAMYLCATSRRDGGTDTQYFGPGTRLTVL.

The rearrangement links TRBV7-9 to TRBJ2-5; D is perhaps TRBD1 (6 bases). Gene TRBJ2-7 matches the end of the DNA better, so the J call may be wrong. The V gene's germline CDR1 is SEHNR and CDR2 FQNEAQ (reference sequence). The CDR3 totals 15 residues. CDR3 bases: TGTGCCAGCAGCTTAGGGGGACATACACCCTACGAGCAGTACTTC. This translates into CASSLGGHTPYEQYF.

In the case of this clone: The same CDR3 also results from other DNA sequences found in this sample. This rearrangement joins TRBV5-1 to TRBJ1-2, with 8 bases lining up with TRBD1. The CDR3 is 15 amino acids. Per the germline V gene, CDR1 is SGHRS and CDR2 is YFSETQ. V was pared by 0 bases and J by 4 bases, with 5 bases of the junction left unmatched. The CDR3 region has the DNA TGCGCCAGCAGCTTGGATGGACAGGGACTCTATGGCTACACCTTC. Protein: CASSLDGQGLYGYTF.

The V gene is TRBV3-1 (or the pseudogene TRBV3-2), the J gene TRBJ1-1, with 7 nucleotides matching TRBD1. The CDR3 is 17 amino acids. The junction had 8 bases not matched to a gene; V was cut back by 1 base and J by 0 bases. Germline assignment: CDR1 LGHDT and CDR2 YNNKEL (reference sequence). DNA of the CDR3: TGTGCCAGCAGCCAAGCGGGACAGATAATACTGAACACTGAAGCTTTCTTT. It specifies CASSQAGQIILNTEAFF.

The chain carries TRBV13 and TRBJ2-5; tentatively, D is TRBD1 (6 bases). This CDR3 spans 14 amino acids. V gave up 5 bases and J gave up 4 bases, with 14 bases separating them. Germline CDR1 and CDR2: PRHDT and FYEKMQ (reference sequence). The CDR3 spells CASSPTGNRETQYF. In DNA form, the CDR3 reads TGTGCCAGCAGCCCCACAGGGAATAGAGAGACCCAGTACTTC.

The rearrangement joins TRBV2 to TRBJ1-2; 7 nucleotides line up with TRBD1. Germline V lookup: CDR1 SNHLY, CDR2 FYNNEI. J lost 0 bases, V lost 5 bases, and 3 bases had no gene match. CDR3 size: 14 residues. In DNA, the CDR3 is TGTGCCAGCAGTAGGGACAGCCCTAACTATGGCTACACCTTC. Translated, it gives CASSRDSPNYGYTF.

This clone was picked up a small number of times. The chain links TRBV28 to TRBJ2-7; the D gene is possibly TRBD1 (5 bases). CDR3 length equals 14 residues. Germline V lookup: CDR1 MDHEN, CDR2 SYDVKM. V dropped 8 bases and J dropped 3 bases, with 17 bases sitting between them. The chain's CDR3 is CASYRPKTLYEQYF. Here the CDR3 DNA reads TGTGCCAGCTACAGGCCCAAAACCCTCTACGAGCAGTACTTC.

The chain is built from TRBV7-9 and TRBJ1-3, with a weak D call TRBD1 (5 bases). V was trimmed by 6 bases and J by 11 bases, leaving 14 bases between them. Germline V lookup: CDR1 SEHNR, CDR2 FQNEAQ (reference sequence). The CDR3 runs to 12 residues. The CDR3 DNA reads TGTGCCAGCAGTTCAGGGCCCGCAGCCATATATTTT. Its protein product is CASSSGPAAIYF.

This chain connects TRBV2 to TRBJ2-7; possibly TRBD2 for D (6 bases). Germline V gene sequence: CDR1 SNHLY, CDR2 FYNNEI. CDR3 size: 18 residues. The ends were cut back, 1 base at V and 3 bases at J, with 22 bases in the middle. The CDR3 protein is CASSEGMRRGNLLYEQYF. The CDR3, as DNA: TGTGCCAGCAGTGAAGGAATGAGGCGGGGAAACCTTCTCTACGAGCAGTACTTC.

V gene TRBV4-3 combines with J gene TRBJ1-2; the D is unclear. CDR3 size: 15 residues. Germline CDR1 and CDR2: LGHNA and YSLEER. Trimming shortened V by 0 bases and J by 5 bases, and 13 bases separated the two germline ends. The CDR3 loop is CASSQDPGATYGYTF. For the CDR3, the DNA is TGCGCCAGCAGCCAAGATCCAGGCGCCACTTATGGCTACACCTTC.

This chain connects TRBV6-5 to TRBJ1-2; D gene ambiguous. The V and J ends lost 4 bases and 6 bases respectively, with 6 bases between them. Germline values: CDR1 MNHEY, CDR2 SVGAGI. This CDR3 is built from 11 residues. CDR3 loop: CASSSGDGYTF. CDR3 bases: TGTGCCAGCAGTTCCGGGGATGGCTACACCTTC.

V gene TRBV19 combines with J gene TRBJ1-2; 7 nucleotides align to TRBD1. The CDR3 consists of 15 residues. Germline assignment: CDR1 LNHDA and CDR2 SQIVND (reference sequence). The V and J ends lost 3 bases and 2 bases, in that order; junction bases with no gene match: 6. CDR3 protein: CASSMTGTVNYGYTF. CDR3 coding DNA: TGTGCCAGTAGTATGACGGGGACAGTCAACTATGGCTACACCTTC.

The rearrangement uses TRBV12-3 or TRBV12-4 and TRBJ1-5, with D hard to call. Deletions cut 5 bases from V and 4 bases from J, with 9 bases between. The CDR3 loop spans 13 amino acids. The CDR3 protein is CASSTTENQPQHF. CDR3 coding DNA: TGTGCCAGCAGTACCACCGAGAATCAGCCCCAGCATTTT.

This clone has a handful of counts. The V call is TRBV7-6, the J call TRBJ2-7; 8 bases match TRBD1. Germline CDR1 is SGHVS and CDR2 is FNYEAQ. The CDR3 sequence is 16 residues long. The J segment lost 4 bases and the V segment lost 5 bases, leaving 13 bases of the junction unmatched. The CDR3 bases are TGTGCCAGCAGCCCGTACTTCGGACAGGGTCGGTACGAGCAGTACTTC. Protein sequence: CASSPYFGQGRYEQYF.

This chain links TRBV28 with TRBJ1-2; D might be TRBD1 (5 bases). The CDR3 is 14 residues long. V lost 8 bases, J lost 6 bases, and 19 bases lay in between. Germline V lookup: CDR1 MDHEN, CDR2 SYDVKM. The CDR3 DNA follows: TGTGCCAGCTATATGCGCGGGGGATCGCATGGCTACACCTTC. Amino acids: CASYMRGGSHGYTF.

V usage is TRBV4-2 and J usage is TRBJ2-1; D is perhaps TRBD2 (5 bases). From germline, CDR1 is LGHNA and CDR2 YNFKEQ. V gave up 4 bases and J gave up 6 bases, with 13 bases separating them. The CDR3 length is 14 residues. CDR3 sequence: CASSLAGSLNEQFF. Written as DNA, the CDR3 is TGTGCCAGCAGCCTCGCTGGGAGCCTCAATGAGCAGTTCTTC.

As regards this clone: This specimen includes other DNA sequences encoding the same CDR3. The genes are TRBV18 and TRBJ1-6; 7 bases are a match to TRBD1. The germline V gene has CDR1 KGHSH and CDR2 LQKENI. V gave up 4 bases and J gave up 8 bases; unmatched junction bases: 5. CDR3 size: 14 residues. The DNA for the CDR3 is TGTGCCAGCTCACGGGGGACAGAGGATTCACCCCTCCACTTT. Protein sequence: CASSRGTEDSPLHF.

V is TRBV27 and J is TRBJ1-2; D call uncertain. This CDR3 has 13 residues. Germline values: CDR1 MNHEY, CDR2 SMNVEV (reference sequence). Trimming shortened V by 6 bases and J by 3 bases, and 11 bases separated the two germline ends. DNA of the CDR3: TGTGCCAGCAGCTCTACAGCATACTATGGCTACACCTTC. Amino acid sequence: CASSSTAYYGYTF.

The chain is built from TRBV4-3 and TRBJ2-3, with 7 bases aligning to TRBD2. The germline V gene has CDR1 LGHNA and CDR2 YSLEER. V was clipped by 3 bases and J by 4 bases; unmatched bases: 7. The CDR3 runs to 15 residues. The DNA of the CDR3 is TGCGCCAGCAGCCAGACCAGCGGGGTATCAGATACGCAGTATTTT. This gives the protein CASSQTSGVSDTQYF.

The chain employs TRBV9 and TRBJ2-6, with a possible D match to TRBD1 (7 bases). V was pared by 3 bases and J by 1 base, with 14 bases between. The CDR3 is 17 residues long. Germline assignment: CDR1 SGDLS and CDR2 YYNGEE. CDR3 loop: CASSGTTGRSGANVLTF. CDR3 in DNA: TGTGCCAGCAGCGGCACGACAGGGAGGTCTGGGGCCAACGTCCTGACTTTC.

The chain employs TRBV2 and TRBJ1-2; maybe TRBD1 (5 bases). CDR1 and CDR2 (germline): SNHLY, FYNNEI. The CDR3 sequence is 13 residues long. V dropped 6 bases and J dropped 7 bases, with 15 bases sitting between them. The CDR3 region is CASSRQAGAGYTF. CDR3 in DNA: TGTGCCAGCAGCCGACAAGCTGGGGCTGGCTACACCTTC.